This TCR beta chain was sequenced during a study of T-cell memory formation after mild COVID-19. Each CDR3 protein is one row after TCRdb ran MiXCR on the 5' RACE reads. Found here are 100,000 to 150,000 distinct CDR3 sequences, over 15% of them singletons; the top ten hold 5.2%. This clonotype turned up a few times. This TCR was recovered from a man aged 18 to 30 who had mild COVID-19 (a few samples of this study predate the infection). Cell type and time point are not known. The sequenced material came from PBMCs or a T cell subset sorted from them (not recorded which).

Here the CDR3 reads CASTRTGELFF. The CDR3 DNA follows: TGTGCCAGCACTCGTACCGGGGAGCTGTTTTTT. The rearrangement joins TRBV28 to TRBJ2-2; D is uncertain. Germline loops: CDR1 MDHEN, CDR2 SYDVKM. This CDR3 region has 11 residues. V lost 7 bases and J 5 bases, leaving 5 bases between the germline ends. Full variable domain (remainder filled in from reference TRBV28 and TRBJ2-2): DVKVTQSSRYLVKRTGEKVFLECVQDMDHENMFWYRQDPGLGLRLIYFSYDVKMKEKGDIPEGYSVSREKKERFSLILESASTNQTSMYLCASTRTGELFFGEGSRLTVL.